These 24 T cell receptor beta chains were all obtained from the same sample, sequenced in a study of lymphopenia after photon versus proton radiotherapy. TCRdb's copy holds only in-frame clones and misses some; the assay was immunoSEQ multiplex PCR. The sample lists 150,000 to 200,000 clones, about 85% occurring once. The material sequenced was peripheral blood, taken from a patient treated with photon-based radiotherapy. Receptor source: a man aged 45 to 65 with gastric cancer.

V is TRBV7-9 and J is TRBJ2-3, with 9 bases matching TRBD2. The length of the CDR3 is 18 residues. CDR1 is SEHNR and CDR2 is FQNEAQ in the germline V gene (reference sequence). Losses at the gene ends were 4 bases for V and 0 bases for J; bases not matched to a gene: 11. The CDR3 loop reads CASSSYKTSGASTDTQYF. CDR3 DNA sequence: TGTGCCAGCAGCTCCTACAAGACTAGCGGAGCTAGCACAGATACGCAGTATTTT.

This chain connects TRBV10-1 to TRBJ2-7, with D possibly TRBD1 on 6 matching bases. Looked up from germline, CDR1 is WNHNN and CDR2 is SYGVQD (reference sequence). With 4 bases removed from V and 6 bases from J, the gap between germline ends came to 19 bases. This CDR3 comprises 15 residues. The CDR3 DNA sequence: TGCGCCAGCAGTGGGACCGGGACAACAGTAGGCGAGCAGTACTTC. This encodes CASSGTGTTVGEQYF.

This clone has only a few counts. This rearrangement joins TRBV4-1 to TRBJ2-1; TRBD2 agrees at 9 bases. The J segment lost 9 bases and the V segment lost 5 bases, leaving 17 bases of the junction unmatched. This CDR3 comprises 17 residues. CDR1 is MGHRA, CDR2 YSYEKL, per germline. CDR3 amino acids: CASSFPVGSGRTGEQFF. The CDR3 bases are TGCGCCAGCAGCTTCCCGGTGGGGAGCGGGAGGACGGGTGAGCAGTTCTTC.

For the CDR3, the DNA is TGTGCCATCAATGGACTAGCGGGGGCCACAGATACGCAGTATTTT. It codes for CAINGLAGATDTQYF. V is TRBV10-3 and J is TRBJ2-3; TRBD2 agrees at 13 bases. The CDR3 is made up of 15 amino acids. With V trimmed by 7 bases and J by 2 bases, 3 bases remained unmatched. Germline lookup yields CDR1 ENHRY and CDR2 SYGVKD.

The CDR3 is CASSAFGRGSGANVLTF. DNA of the CDR3: TGTGCCAGCAGCGCCTTTGGCAGGGGGTCTGGGGCCAACGTCCTGACTTTC. The chain recombines TRBV9 with TRBJ2-6; 7 bases map to TRBD1. CDR1 is SGDLS and CDR2 is YYNGEE in the germline V gene. The CDR3 is 17 amino acids. J gave up 1 base and V 3 bases, and 7 bases lay outside the gene matches.

CDR3 sequence: CASSHSGAYEQYF. The CDR3, as DNA: TGTGCCAGCAGCCACTCAGGCGCCTACGAGCAGTACTTC. This chain uses TRBV14 with TRBJ2-7; D is uncertain. Germline lookup yields CDR1 SGHDN and CDR2 FVKESK. V dropped 3 bases and J dropped 2 bases, with 8 bases sitting between them. The CDR3 is 13 residues long.

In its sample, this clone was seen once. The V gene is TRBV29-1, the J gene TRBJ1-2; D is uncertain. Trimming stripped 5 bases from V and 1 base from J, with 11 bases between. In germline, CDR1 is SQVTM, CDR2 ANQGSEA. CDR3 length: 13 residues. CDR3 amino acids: CSVRFQDNYGYTF. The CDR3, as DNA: TGCAGCGTTCGGTTCCAGGATAACTATGGCTACACCTTC.

Written as DNA, the CDR3 is TGTGCCAGCAGTCTCTCAGGGACAGGGGAGCGGGAAAAACTGTTTTTT. It yields the protein CASSLSGTGEREKLFF. The rearrangement joins TRBV28 to TRBJ1-4, with TRBD1 matching 10 bases. This CDR3 contains 16 residues. Germline trimming cut 5 bases from V and 8 bases from J; bases unmatched to any gene: 11. In germline, CDR1 is MDHEN, CDR2 SYDVKM.

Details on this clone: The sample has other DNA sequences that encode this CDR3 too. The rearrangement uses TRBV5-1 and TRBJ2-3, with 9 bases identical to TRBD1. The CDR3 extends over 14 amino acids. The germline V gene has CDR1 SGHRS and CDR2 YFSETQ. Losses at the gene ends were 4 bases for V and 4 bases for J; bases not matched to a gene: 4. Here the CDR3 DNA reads TGCGCCAGCAGCCTGGGACAGGGAGCAGATACGCAGTATTTT. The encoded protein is CASSLGQGADTQYF.

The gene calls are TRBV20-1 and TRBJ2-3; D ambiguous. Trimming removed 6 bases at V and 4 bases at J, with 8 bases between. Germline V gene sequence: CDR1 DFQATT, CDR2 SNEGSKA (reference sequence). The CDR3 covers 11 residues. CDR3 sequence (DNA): TGCAGTGCGCTGTGGGCAGATACGCAGTATTTT. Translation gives CSALWADTQYF.

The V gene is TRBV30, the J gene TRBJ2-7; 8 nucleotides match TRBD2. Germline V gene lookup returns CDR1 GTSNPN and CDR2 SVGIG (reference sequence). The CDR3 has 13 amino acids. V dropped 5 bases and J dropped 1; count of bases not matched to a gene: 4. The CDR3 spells CAWGRLASYEQYF. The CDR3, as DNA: TGTGCCTGGGGTAGACTAGCGTCCTACGAGCAGTACTTC.

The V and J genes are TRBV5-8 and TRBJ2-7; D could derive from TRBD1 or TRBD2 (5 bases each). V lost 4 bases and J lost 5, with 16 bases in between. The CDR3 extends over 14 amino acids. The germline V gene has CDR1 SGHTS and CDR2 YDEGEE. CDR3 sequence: CASSPTGARDEQYF. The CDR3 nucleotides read TGTGCCAGCAGCCCCACTGGGGCGAGGGACGAGCAGTACTTC.

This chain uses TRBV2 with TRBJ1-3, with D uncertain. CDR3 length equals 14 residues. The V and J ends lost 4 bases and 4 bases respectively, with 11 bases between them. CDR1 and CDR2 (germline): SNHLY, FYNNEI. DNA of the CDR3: TGTGCCAGCAGTGTGGTAGGGTCGGGAAACACCATATATTTT. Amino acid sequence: CASSVVGSGNTIYF.

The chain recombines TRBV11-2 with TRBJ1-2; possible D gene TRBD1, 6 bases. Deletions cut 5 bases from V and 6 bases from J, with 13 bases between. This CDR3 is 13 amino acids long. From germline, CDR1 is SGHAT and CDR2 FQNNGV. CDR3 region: CASSVGQLDGYTF. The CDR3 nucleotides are TGTGCCAGCAGCGTTGGACAGCTCGATGGCTACACCTTC.

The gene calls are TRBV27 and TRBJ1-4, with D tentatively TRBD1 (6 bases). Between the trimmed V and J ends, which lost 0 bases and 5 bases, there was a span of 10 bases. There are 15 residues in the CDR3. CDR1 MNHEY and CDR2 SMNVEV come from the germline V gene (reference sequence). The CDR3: CASSLSGAFNEKLFF. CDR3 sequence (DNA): TGTGCCAGCAGTTTATCGGGGGCATTCAATGAAAAACTGTTTTTT.

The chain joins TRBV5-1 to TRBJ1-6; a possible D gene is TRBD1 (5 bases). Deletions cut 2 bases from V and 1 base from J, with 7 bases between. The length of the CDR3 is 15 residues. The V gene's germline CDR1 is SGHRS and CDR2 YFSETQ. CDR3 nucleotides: TGCGCCAGCAGCTTAAGGGGTTCCTATAATTCACCCCTCCACTTT. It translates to CASSLRGSYNSPLHF. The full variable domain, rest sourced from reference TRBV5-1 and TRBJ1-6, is KAGVTQTPRYLIKTRGQQVTLSCSPISGHRSVSWYQQTPGQGLQFLFEYFSETQRNKGNFPGRFSGRQFSNSRSEMNVSTLELGDSALYLCASSLRGSYNSPLHFGNGTRLTVT.

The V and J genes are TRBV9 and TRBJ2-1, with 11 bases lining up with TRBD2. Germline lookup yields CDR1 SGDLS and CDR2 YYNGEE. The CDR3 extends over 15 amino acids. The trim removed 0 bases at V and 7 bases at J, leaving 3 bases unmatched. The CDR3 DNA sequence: TGTGCCAGCAGCGTAGCGCTAGCGGGAGGTAATGAGCAGTTCTTC. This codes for CASSVALAGGNEQFF.

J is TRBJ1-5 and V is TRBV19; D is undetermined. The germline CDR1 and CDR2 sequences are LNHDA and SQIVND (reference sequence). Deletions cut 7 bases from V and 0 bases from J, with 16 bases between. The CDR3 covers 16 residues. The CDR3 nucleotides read TGTGCCAGTACCGAGGGTCGGGTTCTTAGCAATCAGCCCCAGCATTTT. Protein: CASTEGRVLSNQPQHF.

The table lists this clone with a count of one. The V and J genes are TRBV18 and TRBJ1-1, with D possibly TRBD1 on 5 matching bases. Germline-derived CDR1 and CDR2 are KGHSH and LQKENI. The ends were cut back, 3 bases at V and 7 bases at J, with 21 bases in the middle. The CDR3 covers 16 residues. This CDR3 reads CASSPQVHRGKDEAFF. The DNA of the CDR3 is TGTGCCAGCTCACCCCAAGTTCATCGGGGCAAGGATGAAGCTTTCTTT.

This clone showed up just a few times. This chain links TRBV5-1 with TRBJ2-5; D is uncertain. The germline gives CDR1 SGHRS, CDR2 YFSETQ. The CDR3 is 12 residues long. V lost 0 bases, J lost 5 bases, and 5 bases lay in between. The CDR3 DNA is TGCGCCAGCAGCTTGGCGTCGGAGACCCAGTACTTC. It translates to CASSLASETQYF.

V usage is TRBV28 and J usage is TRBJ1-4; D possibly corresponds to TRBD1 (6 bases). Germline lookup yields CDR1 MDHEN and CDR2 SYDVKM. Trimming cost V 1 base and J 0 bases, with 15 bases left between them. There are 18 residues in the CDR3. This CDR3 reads CASSLSQGLGSTNEKLFF. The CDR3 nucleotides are TGTGCCAGCAGTTTATCCCAGGGGTTAGGGTCAACTAATGAAAAACTGTTTTTT.

The CDR3 DNA follows: TGTGCCAGCAGTCCCTCGGGGTTCAATCAGCCCCAGCATTTT. This encodes CASSPSGFNQPQHF. This sequence joins TRBV6-5 and TRBJ1-5; D is unresolved. V was clipped by 5 bases and J by 3 bases, with 11 bases between them. The CDR3 runs 14 residues. Germline CDR1 reads MNHEY; CDR2 reads SVGAGI.

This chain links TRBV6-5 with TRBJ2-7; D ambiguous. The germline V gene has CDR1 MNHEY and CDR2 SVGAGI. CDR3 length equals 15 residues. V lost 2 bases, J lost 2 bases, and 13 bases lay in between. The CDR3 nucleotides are TGTGCCAGCAGTTACGACCCACAGCCCACCTACGAGCAGTACTTC. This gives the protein CASSYDPQPTYEQYF.

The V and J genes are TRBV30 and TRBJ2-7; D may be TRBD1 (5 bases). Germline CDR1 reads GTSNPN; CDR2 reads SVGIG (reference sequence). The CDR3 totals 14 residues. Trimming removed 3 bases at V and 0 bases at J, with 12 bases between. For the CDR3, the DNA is TGTGCCTGGAGCACTTATAGGGGCTCCTACGAGCAGTACTTC. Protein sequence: CAWSTYRGSYEQYF.